The 14 T cell receptor beta chains below all came from one sample that was sequenced in a study of shared clonotypes between healthy human individuals. Produced via immunoSEQ multiplex PCR; TCRdb's table is partial and in-frame only. The sample yields over a million clones, around three quarters seen once. Sequencing was performed on memory CD4+ T cells from PBMCs. Subset reported: CD45RA-negative fraction. The receptors shown here come from a man younger than 30 in good health. Some clones in this sample may be carry-over from other donors' samples.

The chain recombines TRBV7-9 with TRBJ1-1, with D uncertain. The CDR3 contains 13 residues. Trimming took 5 bases from V and 0 from J, leaving 7 bases between them. Germline loops: CDR1 SEHNR, CDR2 FQNEAQ (reference sequence). Here the CDR3 reads CASSRGVNTEAFF. The CDR3 coding sequence is TGTGCCAGCAGCCGGGGTGTGAACACTGAAGCTTTCTTT. Complete variable domain (other parts from reference TRBV7-9 and TRBJ1-1): DTGVSQNPRHKITKRGQNVTFRCDPISEHNRLYWYRQTLGQGPEFLTYFQNEAQLEKSRLLSDRFSAERPKGSFSTLEIQRTEQGDSAMYLCASSRGVNTEAFFGQGTRLTVV.

This clone was detected once. The chain uses TRBV5-1 and TRBJ1-1, with D perhaps matching TRBD1 (5 bases). The germline V and J ends were trimmed by 2 bases and 1 base, with 9 bases remaining between them. This CDR3 has 14 residues. In germline, CDR1 is SGHRS, CDR2 YFSETQ. CDR3 loop: CASSFSTGNTEAFF. The DNA for the CDR3 is TGCGCCAGCAGCTTTAGTACAGGGAACACTGAAGCTTTCTTT.

V gene TRBV5-6 combines with J gene TRBJ1-4, with D unclear. From germline, CDR1 is SGHDT and CDR2 YYEEEE. There are 16 residues in the CDR3. Trimming pared 4 bases from V and 3 bases from J, leaving 16 bases between. This chain's CDR3 is CASSTRTAPANEKLFF. CDR3 sequence (DNA): TGTGCCAGCAGCACGAGAACAGCCCCAGCTAATGAAAAACTGTTTTTT.

The V and J genes are TRBV7-8 and TRBJ2-7; possibly TRBD1 for D (6 bases). This CDR3 is built from 14 residues. With 3 bases removed from V and 1 base from J, the gap between germline ends came to 10 bases. Germline values: CDR1 SGHVS, CDR2 FQNEAQ. CDR3 in DNA: TGTGCCAGCAGCTTCGACAGGCAATCCTACGAGCAGTACTTC. This codes for CASSFDRQSYEQYF. Combining the CDR3 with reference TRBV7-8 and TRBJ2-7 gives the whole variable domain GAGVSQSPRYKVAKRGQDVALRCDPISGHVSLFWYQQALGQGPEFLTYFQNEAQLDKSGLPSDRFFAERPEGSVSTLKIQRTQQEDSAVYLCASSFDRQSYEQYFGPGTRLTVT.

This chain uses TRBV21-1 with TRBJ1-1. TRBV21-1 is shown as a pseudogene. The CDR3 spans 16 residues. The CDR3 DNA reads TGTGCCAGCAGCAAATATAGTCGGGAATCGGGCACTGAAGCTTTCTTT. Encoded protein: CASSKYSRESGTEAFF.

This clone was recorded once. CDR3 in amino acids: CASSVQGAGNQPQHF. The CDR3 DNA reads TGTGCCAGCAGTGTACAGGGGGCGGGCAATCAGCCCCAGCATTTT. V gene TRBV28 combines with J gene TRBJ1-5; 9 bases match TRBD1. The CDR3 sequence is 15 residues long. Germline V gives CDR1 MDHEN, CDR2 SYDVKM. V shed 5 bases, J shed 2 bases, and the junction held 4 bases outside the gene matches.

The CDR3 sequence is CASSPWGEVGANVLTF. CDR3 nucleotide sequence: TGTGCCAGCAGTCCCTGGGGGGAAGTTGGGGCCAACGTCCTGACTTTC. The J gene is TRBJ2-6, the V gene TRBV28; D is possibly TRBD2 (6 bases). The CDR3 sequence is 16 residues long. V dropped 5 bases and J dropped 3 bases, with 14 bases sitting between them. Germline assignment: CDR1 MDHEN and CDR2 SYDVKM.

CDR3 region: CASSIPGVDTQYF. The CDR3 DNA reads TGTGCCAGTAGTATCCCAGGGGTAGATACGCAGTATTTT. The chain links TRBV19 to TRBJ2-3, with D maybe TRBD1 (6 bases). Germline V gene data show CDR1 as LNHDA and CDR2 as SQIVND (reference sequence). The length of the CDR3 is 13 residues. V lost 3 bases and J 5 bases, leaving 9 bases between the germline ends.

The gene calls are TRBV6-5 and TRBJ2-7; 7 bases are a match to TRBD1. CDR1 and CDR2 from the germline V gene are MNHEY and SVGAGI. This CDR3 region has 15 residues. Trimming cost V 6 bases and J 4 bases; bases outside gene matches: 12. The CDR3 reads CASRTEQGVPYEQYF. Here the CDR3 DNA reads TGTGCCAGCAGAACGGAGCAGGGGGTACCGTACGAGCAGTACTTC.

This clone was seen ten or more times. This chain connects TRBV15 to TRBJ1-3; TRBD1 agrees at 7 bases. CDR1 and CDR2 from the germline V gene are LNHNV and YYDKDF (reference sequence). The V gene end was trimmed by 1 base and the J gene end by 0 bases; junction bases not matched to a gene: 12. The CDR3 sequence is 19 residues long. The CDR3 is CATSRGSGDRRSSGNTIYF. The CDR3 region has the DNA TGTGCCACCAGCAGAGGCAGCGGGGACAGAAGAAGCTCTGGAAACACCATATATTTT.

The chain employs TRBV6-6 and TRBJ1-5; D gene unclear. V lost 4 bases and J lost 4, with 17 bases in between. Germline V gene lookup returns CDR1 MNHNY and CDR2 SVGAGI (reference sequence). The CDR3 spans 16 residues. DNA for the CDR3: TGTGCCAGCAGTTCCCACGTGAATAGGTGGAATCAGCCCCAGCATTTT. Its protein is CASSSHVNRWNQPQHF.

V is TRBV7-6 and J is TRBJ2-1; 9 bases are shared with TRBD2. Germline V lookup: CDR1 SGHVS, CDR2 FNYEAQ. V shed 5 bases and J 7 bases; nucleotides not matched to a gene: 12. CDR3 length: 16 amino acids. This CDR3 is CASSRPRAGGLNEQFF. The DNA for the CDR3 is TGTGCCAGCAGCCGACCTCGAGCGGGAGGATTAAATGAGCAGTTCTTC.

This chain links TRBV6-6 with TRBJ2-1; possibly TRBD2 for D (5 bases). Germline CDR1 reads MNHNY; CDR2 reads SVGAGI (reference sequence). This CDR3 region has 13 residues. V lost 5 bases to trimming and J lost 15 bases, with 20 bases between them. CDR3: CASSAATNRGTFF. As DNA, the CDR3 is TGTGCCAGCAGTGCCGCGACCAACCGGGGAACGTTCTTC.

The chain carries TRBV5-1 and TRBJ2-1; possible D gene TRBD2, 6 bases. Looked up from germline, CDR1 is SGHRS and CDR2 is YFSETQ. There are 14 residues in the CDR3. Trimming shortened V by 2 bases and J by 0 bases, and 6 bases separated the two germline ends. CDR3 protein: CASSFGGSYNEQFF. The CDR3 nucleotides read TGCGCCAGCAGCTTCGGGGGCTCCTACAATGAGCAGTTCTTC.